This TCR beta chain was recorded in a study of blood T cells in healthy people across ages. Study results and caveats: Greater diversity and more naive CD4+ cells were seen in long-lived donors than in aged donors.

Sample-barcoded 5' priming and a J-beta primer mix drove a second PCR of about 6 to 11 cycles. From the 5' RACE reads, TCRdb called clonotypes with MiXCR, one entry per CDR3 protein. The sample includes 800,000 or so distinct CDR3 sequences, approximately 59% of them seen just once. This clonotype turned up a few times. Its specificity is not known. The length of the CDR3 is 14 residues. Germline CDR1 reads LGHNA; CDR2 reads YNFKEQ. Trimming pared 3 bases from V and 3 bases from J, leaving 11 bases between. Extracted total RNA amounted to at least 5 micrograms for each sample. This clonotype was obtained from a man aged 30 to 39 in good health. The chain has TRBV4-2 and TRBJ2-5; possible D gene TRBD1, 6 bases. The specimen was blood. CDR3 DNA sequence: TGTGCCAGCAGCCAGGGGGCGGCAAAAGAGACCCAGTACTTC. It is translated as CASSQGAAKETQYF.